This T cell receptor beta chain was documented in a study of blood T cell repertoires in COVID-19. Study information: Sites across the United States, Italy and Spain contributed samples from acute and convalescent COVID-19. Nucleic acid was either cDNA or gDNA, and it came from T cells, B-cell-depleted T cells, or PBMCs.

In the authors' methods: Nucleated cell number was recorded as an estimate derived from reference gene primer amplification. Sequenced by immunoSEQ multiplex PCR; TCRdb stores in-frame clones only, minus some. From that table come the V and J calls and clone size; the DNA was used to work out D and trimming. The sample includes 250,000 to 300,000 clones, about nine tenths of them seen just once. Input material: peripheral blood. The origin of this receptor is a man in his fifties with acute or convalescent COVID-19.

In nucleotides, the CDR3 is TGTGCCAGCAGCCCCAGCAGGGGGCTTAACCAAGAGACCCAGTACTTC. Its translation: CASSPSRGLNQETQYF. The V and J genes are TRBV7-9 and TRBJ2-5; 8 nucleotides line up with TRBD1. V dropped 5 bases and J dropped 0; count of bases not matched to a gene: 8. This CDR3 is 16 amino acids long. Germline values: CDR1 SEHNR, CDR2 FQNEAQ (reference sequence).